A selection of T cell receptor beta chains follows, all from one sample in a study of CD8+CD57+ T cells in acquired aplastic anemia. From the reads, TCRdb called clonotypes with MiXCR, one entry per CDR3 protein. The data contain 200,000 to 250,000 distinct CDR3 sequences, around 50% of them seen just once; the ten biggest clones take up about 20%. Sequenced material: sorted CD4+, CD8+, or CD8+CD57+ T cells (not recorded which) from PBMCs. The source of these receptors is a human donor with aplastic anemia. CDR3s include the opening cysteine and the closing phenylalanine or tryptophan. A D gene is named only where the DNA matches it firmly. Clone size is shown for a subset of rows, as once, few, many or a class of expanded clone.

D,size,J,V,CDR3,DNA
-,-,TRBJ2-5,TRBV6-6,CANGETQYF,TGTGCCAACGGAGAGACCCAGTACTTC
TRBD1,many,TRBJ2-3,TRBV20-1,CSAIPRGRPTDTQYF,TGCAGTGCTATCCCCAGGGGGCGGCCCACAGATACGCAGTATTTT
-,-,TRBJ1-2,TRBV20-1,CSASPGAVYGYTF,TGCAGTGCTTCGCCGGGGGCCGTCTATGGCTACACCTTC
-,-,TRBJ2-3,TRBV7-6,CASSGRGAADTQYF,TGTGCCAGCAGCGGCAGGGGGGCCGCAGATACGCAGTATTTT
-,-,TRBJ1-3,TRBV20-1,CSTRDMGRGNTIYF,TGCAGTACTAGAGATATGGGCAGGGGAAACACCATATATTTT
TRBD1,-,TRBJ2-1,TRBV9,CASSAWDRGGPDNEQFF,TGTGCCAGCAGCGCCTGGGACAGGGGGGGCCCCGACAATGAGCAGTTCTTC
-,few,TRBJ1-6,TRBV28,CASSYVGESSPLHF,TGTGCCAGCAGTTATGTGGGCGAGAGCTCACCCCTCCACTTT
TRBD1,-,TRBJ2-5,TRBV7-8,CASSSDRSQEIQYF,TGTGCCAGCAGCTCGGACAGGAGCCAAGAGATCCAGTACTTC
-,once,TRBJ2-7,TRBV7-3,CASSYFPLSEQYF,TGTGCCAGCAGTTACTTCCCCCTGAGCGAGCAGTACTTC
-,many,TRBJ2-7,TRBV11-3,CASSLIGGSLAYEQYF,TGTGCCAGCAGCCTCATCGGCGGATCGTTGGCCTACGAGCAGTACTTC
-,-,TRBJ1-1,TRBV10-2,CASSTTGWVGGWDTEAFF,TGCGCCAGCAGTACTACAGGATGGGTGGGCGGGTGGGACACTGAAGCTTTCTTT
-,-,TRBJ2-3,TRBV5-1,CASSTSRGTDTQYF,TGCGCCAGCTCGACTAGTCGGGGTACAGATACGCAGTATTTC
-,many,TRBJ2-7,TRBV20-1,CSASDLEQYF,TGCAGTGCTAGTGACCTAGAGCAGTACTTC
-,-,TRBJ1-3,TRBV5-1,CANSQYGGAGGTIYF,TGCGCCAACAGCCAGTACGGAGGGGCCGGTGGGACCATATATTTT
-,many,TRBJ1-1,TRBV29-1,CSVVRHSNTEAFF,TGCAGCGTTGTAAGACACTCGAACACTGAAGCTTTCTTT
TRBD2,few,TRBJ2-1,TRBV5-6,CASSNTNGLAFYNEQFF,TGTGCCAGCAGTAATACCAACGGACTAGCGTTCTACAATGAGCAGTTCTTC
-,once,TRBJ1-2,TRBV20-1,CSARPRGANYGYTF,TGCAGTGCTAGACCGAGAGGGGCTAACTATGGCTACACCTTC
TRBD1,-,TRBJ1-1,TRBV20-1,CSANRQGGTEAFF,TGCAGTGCTAATCGACAGGGAGGCACTGAAGCTTTCTTT
-,-,TRBJ1-5,TRBV19,CAPKPGISRQPQHF,TGTGCCCCAAAACCAGGGATCAGTCGTCAGCCCCAGCATTTT
-,-,TRBJ2-3,TRBV7-9,CASSLESGQGVAGALNTDTRYF,TGTGCCAGCAGCTTAGAATCAGGACAGGGGGTAGCGGGGGCCCTAAACACAGATACGCGGTATTTT
-,-,TRBJ1-5,TRBV19,CASREDGGNQPQHF,TGTGCCAGTAGGGAAGACGGGGGCAATCAGCCCCAGCATTTT
-,many,TRBJ1-5,TRBV7-3,CASSLGPRGPQHF,TGTGCCAGCAGCTTAGGGCCCAGAGGGCCCCAGCATTTT
TRBD1,many,TRBJ1-6,TRBV6-2/TRBV6-3,CASSQQGRPSPLHF,TGTGCCAGCAGTCAACAGGGGAGGCCTTCACCCCTCCACTTT
-,once,TRBJ2-1,TRBV2,CASSLSRVGANEQFF,TGTGCCAGCAGCCTCTCCAGGGTCGGGGCCAATGAGCAGTTCTTC
-,-,TRBJ2-1,TRBV2,CASSDRGGGYNEQFF,TGTGCCAGCAGTGATAGGGGGGGAGGGTACAATGAGCAGTTCTTC
-,once,TRBJ2-3,TRBV20-1,CSASAYGSTDTQYF,TGCAGTGCTAGCGCGTACGGTAGTACAGATACGCAGTATTTT
-,many,TRBJ2-3,TRBV10-3,CAISEILGGDTDTQYF,TGTGCCATCAGTGAGATATTAGGGGGGGACACAGATACGCAGTATTTT
-,few,TRBJ1-5,TRBV3-1,CASSQEAAKQPQHF,TGTGCCAGCAGCCAAGAGGCCGCGAAGCAGCCCCAGCATTTT
TRBD1,-,TRBJ1-5,TRBV15,CATSIVRQGGQPQHF,TGTGCCACCAGCATTGTACGACAGGGAGGTCAGCCCCAGCATTTT
-,-,TRBJ2-5,TRBV18,CASSPGTEETQHF,TGTGCCAGCTCACCAGGGACCGAAGAGACCCAGCACTTC
TRBD1,many,TRBJ1-4,TRBV5-4,CASSEGQYNEKLFF,TGTGCCAGCAGCGAGGGACAGTATAATGAAAAACTGTTTTTT
TRBD1,few,TRBJ1-1,TRBV18,CASSQQGGNTEAFF,TGTGCCAGCTCACAACAGGGGGGAAACACTGAAGCTTTCTTT
-,many,TRBJ2-1,TRBV9,CASSVVGSPYNEQFF,TGTGCCAGCAGCGTAGTGGGGTCCCCCTACAATGAGCAGTTCTTC
-,many,TRBJ1-5,TRBV6-5,CASSYLQGQPQHF,TGTGCCAGCAGTTACCTCCAGGGCCAGCCCCAGCATTTT
TRBD2,many,TRBJ2-5,TRBV7-8,CASSQDPTGVRAGGARETQYF,TGCGCCAGCAGCCAAGACCCGACGGGGGTTCGAGCGGGGGGGGCTCGGGAGACCCAGTACTTC
-,few,TRBJ1-1,TRBV15,CATAGRVDTEAFF,TGTGCCACCGCAGGAAGGGTAGACACTGAAGCTTTCTTT
TRBD1,-,TRBJ1-6,TRBV2,CASGDRAGSSPLHF,TGTGCCAGCGGGGACAGGGCAGGCAGTTCACCCCTCCACTTT
TRBD1,-,TRBJ1-5,TRBV24-1,CATDGGQRDQPQHF,TGTGCCACCGATGGGGGACAGCGCGATCAGCCCCAGCATTTT
-,-,TRBJ1-2,TRBV2,CASSEVGVSGNTYGYTF,TGTGCCAGCAGTGAAGTAGGGGTGTCGGGAAACACCTATGGCTACACCTTC
-,-,TRBJ1-5,TRBV2,CASSTADRPSGQPQHF,TGTGCCAGCAGTACGGCAGACAGGCCCTCCGGTCAGCCCCAGCATTTT
TRBD1,-,TRBJ1-4,TRBV3-1,CASSPRGLSEKPFF,TGTGCCAGCAGCCCCAGGGGGCTGTCAGAAAAACCGTTTTTT
TRBD1,-,TRBJ1-1,TRBV10-3,CTTPPTGTNTEAFF,TGTACCACCCCACCGACAGGGACGAACACTGAAGCTTTCTTT
TRBD2,many,TRBJ2-3,TRBV10-1,CASGMTSGGNTDTQYF,TGCGCCAGCGGGATGACTAGCGGGGGGAACACAGATACGCAGTATTTT
TRBD2,-,TRBJ2-5,TRBV9,CASSHWGGETQYF,TGTGCCAGCAGCCATTGGGGGGGAGAGACCCAGTACTTC
TRBD1,-,TRBJ2-7,TRBV15,CATSRDQQGAYEQYF,TGTGCCACCAGCAGAGATCAACAGGGGGCCTACGAGCAGTACTTC
TRBD2,many,TRBJ2-3,TRBV6-1,CASLAGGGTDTQYF,TGTGCCTCCCTAGCGGGGGGAGGCACAGATACGCAGTATTTT
-,many,TRBJ2-1,TRBV27,CASSLSDYNEQFF,TGTGCCAGCAGTTTATCAGACTACAATGAGCAGTTCTTC
TRBD1,-,TRBJ1-5,TRBV7-8,CASSLGVGQGLNQPQHF,TGTGCCAGCAGCTTAGGAGTGGGACAGGGGTTGAATCAGCCCCAGCATTTT
-,many,TRBJ2-7,TRBV18,CASSPGKDPEQYF,TGTGCCAGCTCACCCGGGAAGGACCCCGAGCAGTACTTC
-,-,TRBJ2-5,TRBV7-9,CASSEPGKETQYF,TGTGCCAGCAGCGAACCGGGGAAAGAGACCCAGTACTTC
-,many,TRBJ1-1,TRBV6-5,CASTDYSASEAFF,TGTGCCAGCACTGATTACAGTGCCTCTGAAGCTTTCTTT
-,-,TRBJ1-5,TRBV19,CASIAGASNQPQHF,TGTGCCAGTATCGCAGGGGCTAGCAATCAGCCCCAGCATTTT